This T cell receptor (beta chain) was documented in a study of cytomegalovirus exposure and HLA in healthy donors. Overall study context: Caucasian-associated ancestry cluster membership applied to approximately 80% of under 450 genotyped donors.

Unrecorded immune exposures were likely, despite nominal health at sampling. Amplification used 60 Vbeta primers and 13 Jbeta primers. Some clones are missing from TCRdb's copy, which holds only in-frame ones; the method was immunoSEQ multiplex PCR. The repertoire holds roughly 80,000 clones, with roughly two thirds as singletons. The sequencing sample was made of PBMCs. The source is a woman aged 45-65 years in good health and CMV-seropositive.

CDR3 loop: CAWSGGENYGYTF. CDR3 sequence (DNA): TGTGCCTGGAGTGGGGGGGAAAACTATGGCTACACCTTC. This sequence joins TRBV30 and TRBJ1-2, with TRBD1 as a possible D gene (5 bases). CDR3 length: 13 residues. Germline V CDR1 and CDR2: GTSNPN, SVGIG (reference sequence). V shed 1 base and J shed 2 bases, with 8 bases lying between them.